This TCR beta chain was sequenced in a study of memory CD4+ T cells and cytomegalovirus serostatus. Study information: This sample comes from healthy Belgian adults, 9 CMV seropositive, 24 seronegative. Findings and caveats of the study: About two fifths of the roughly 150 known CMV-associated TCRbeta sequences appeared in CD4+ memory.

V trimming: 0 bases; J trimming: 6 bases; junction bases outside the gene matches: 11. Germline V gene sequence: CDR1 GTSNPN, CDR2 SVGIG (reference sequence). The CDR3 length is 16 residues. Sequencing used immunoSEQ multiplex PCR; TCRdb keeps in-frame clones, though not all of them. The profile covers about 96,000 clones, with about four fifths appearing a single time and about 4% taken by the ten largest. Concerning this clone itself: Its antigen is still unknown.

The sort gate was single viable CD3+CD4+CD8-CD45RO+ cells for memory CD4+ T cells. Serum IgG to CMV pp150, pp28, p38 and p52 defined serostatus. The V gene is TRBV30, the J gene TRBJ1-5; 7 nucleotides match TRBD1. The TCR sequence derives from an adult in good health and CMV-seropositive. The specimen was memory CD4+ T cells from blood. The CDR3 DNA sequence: TGTGCCTGGAGTGTTATCGGGACAGACGGGGGTCAGCCCCAGCATTTT. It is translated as CAWSVIGTDGGQPQHF.